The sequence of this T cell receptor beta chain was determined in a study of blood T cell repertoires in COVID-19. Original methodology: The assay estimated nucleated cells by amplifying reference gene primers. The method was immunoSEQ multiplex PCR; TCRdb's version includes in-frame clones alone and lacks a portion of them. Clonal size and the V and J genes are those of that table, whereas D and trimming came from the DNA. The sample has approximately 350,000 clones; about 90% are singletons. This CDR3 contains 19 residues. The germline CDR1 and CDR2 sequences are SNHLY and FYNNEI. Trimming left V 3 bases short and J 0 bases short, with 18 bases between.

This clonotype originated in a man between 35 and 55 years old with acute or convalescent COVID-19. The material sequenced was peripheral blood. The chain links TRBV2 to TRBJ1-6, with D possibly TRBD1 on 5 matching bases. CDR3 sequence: CASSDIRQNESSYNSPLHF. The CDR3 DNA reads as TGTGCCAGCAGTGATATAAGACAGAATGAAAGCTCCTATAATTCACCCCTCCACTTT.